These T cell receptor beta chains were read from a single sample in a study of cytomegalovirus exposure and HLA in healthy donors. Only in-frame clones appear in the TCRdb table, and some are missing; sequencing was by immunoSEQ multiplex PCR. Of around 210,000 clones in the sample, more than 65% were seen once. Sequences were obtained from PBMCs. The receptors were sampled from a man in his fifties in good health and CMV-seronegative. The conserved cysteine and the conserved F or W are not part of the CDR3 here. Fields, in order: clone size, V gene, CDR3 protein. Clone size is stated in some rows and not others, as once, few, many or a class when expanded.

abundance: NA
v_gene: TRBV5-1
CDR3aa: ASSFAAGQETQY

abundance: once
v_gene: TRBV19
CDR3aa: ASSIALVGTGPQH

abundance: few
v_gene: TRBV28
CDR3aa: ASSPWARGQNTEAF

abundance: NA
v_gene: TRBV4-2
CDR3aa: ASRRNHISSYEQY

abundance: NA
v_gene: TRBV27
CDR3aa: ASRELAVVGEQY

abundance: NA
v_gene: TRBV19
CDR3aa: ASRNWDRGAEKLF

abundance: NA
v_gene: TRBV15
CDR3aa: ATTRSGTGSNYGYT

abundance: few
v_gene: TRBV19
CDR3aa: ASSTQPGGFNYGYT

abundance: NA
v_gene: TRBV5-1
CDR3aa: ASSYGQYEQY

abundance: NA
v_gene: TRBV18
CDR3aa: ASSPELADLYEQY

abundance: NA
v_gene: TRBV30
CDR3aa: AWSVSGGRGNGYT

abundance: once
v_gene: TRBV28
CDR3aa: ASRRGTSGRNYEQY

abundance: NA
v_gene: TRBV29-1
CDR3aa: SVDDIWSPTEAF

abundance: NA
v_gene: TRBV5-1
CDR3aa: ASSLAGLAGDIHEQY